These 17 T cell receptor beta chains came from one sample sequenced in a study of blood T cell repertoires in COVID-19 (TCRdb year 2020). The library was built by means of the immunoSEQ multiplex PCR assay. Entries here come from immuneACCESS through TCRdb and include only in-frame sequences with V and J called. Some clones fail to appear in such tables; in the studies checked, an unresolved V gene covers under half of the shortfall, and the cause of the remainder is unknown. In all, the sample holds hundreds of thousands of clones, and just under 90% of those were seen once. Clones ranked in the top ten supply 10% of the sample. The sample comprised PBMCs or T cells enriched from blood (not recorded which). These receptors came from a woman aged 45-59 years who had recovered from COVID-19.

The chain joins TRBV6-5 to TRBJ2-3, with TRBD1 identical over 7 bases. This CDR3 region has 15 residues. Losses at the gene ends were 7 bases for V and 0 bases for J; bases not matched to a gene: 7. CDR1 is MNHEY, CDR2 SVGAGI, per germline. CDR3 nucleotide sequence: TGTGCCAGCAACGAGGGGGCCCCTAGCACAGATACGCAGTATTTT. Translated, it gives CASNEGAPSTDTQYF.

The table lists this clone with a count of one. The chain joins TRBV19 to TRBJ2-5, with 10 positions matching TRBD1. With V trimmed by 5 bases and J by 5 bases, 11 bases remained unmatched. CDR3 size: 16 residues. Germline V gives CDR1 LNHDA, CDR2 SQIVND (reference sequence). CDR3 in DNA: TGTGCCAGTAGTCCCGGGGACAGGGGAAAATGGGAGACCCAGTACTTC. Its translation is CASSPGDRGKWETQYF.

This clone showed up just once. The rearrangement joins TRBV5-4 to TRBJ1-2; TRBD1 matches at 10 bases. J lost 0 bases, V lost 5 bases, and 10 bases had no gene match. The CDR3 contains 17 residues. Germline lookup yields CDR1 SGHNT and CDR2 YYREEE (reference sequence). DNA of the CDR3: TGTGCCAGCAGGGTCGCGGGACAGGGGACCACTAACTATGGCTACACCTTC. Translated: CASRVAGQGTTNYGYTF.

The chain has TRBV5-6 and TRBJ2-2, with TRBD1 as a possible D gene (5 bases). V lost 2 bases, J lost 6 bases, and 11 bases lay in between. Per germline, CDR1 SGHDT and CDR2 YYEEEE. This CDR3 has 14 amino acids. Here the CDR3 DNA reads TGTGCCAGCAGCTTCAGGGCCAGAGCCGGGGAGCTGTTTTTT. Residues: CASSFRARAGELFF.

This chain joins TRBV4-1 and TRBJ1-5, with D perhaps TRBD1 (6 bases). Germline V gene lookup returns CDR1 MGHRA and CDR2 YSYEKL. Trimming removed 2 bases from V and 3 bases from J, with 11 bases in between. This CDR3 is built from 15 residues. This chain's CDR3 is CASSQQRTDNQPQHF. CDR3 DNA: TGCGCCAGCAGCCAACAAAGGACAGACAATCAGCCCCAGCATTTT.

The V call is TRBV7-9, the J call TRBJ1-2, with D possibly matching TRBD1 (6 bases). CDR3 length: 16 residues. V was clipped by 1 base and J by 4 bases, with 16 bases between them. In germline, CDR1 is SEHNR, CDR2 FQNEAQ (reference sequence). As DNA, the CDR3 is TGTGCCAGCAGCTTAGGGACAGAGCCACTTTCCTATGGCTACACCTTC. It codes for CASSLGTEPLSYGYTF.

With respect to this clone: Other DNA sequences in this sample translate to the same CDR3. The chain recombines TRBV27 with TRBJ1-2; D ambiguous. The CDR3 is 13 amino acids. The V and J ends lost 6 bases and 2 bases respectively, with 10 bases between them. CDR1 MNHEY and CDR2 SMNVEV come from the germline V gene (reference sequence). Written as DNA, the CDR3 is TGTGCCAGCAGGCCGACATCGAACTATGGCTACACCTTC. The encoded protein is CASRPTSNYGYTF.

Here the CDR3 DNA reads TGTGCCAGCAGTTCTACCGGGACAGGGGGAAACACCATATATTTT. Protein product: CASSSTGTGGNTIYF. The rearrangement uses TRBV28 and TRBJ1-3; 9 bases match TRBD1. J was trimmed by 4 bases and V by 4 bases; bases with no gene match: 5. This CDR3 contains 15 residues. Germline V lookup: CDR1 MDHEN, CDR2 SYDVKM.

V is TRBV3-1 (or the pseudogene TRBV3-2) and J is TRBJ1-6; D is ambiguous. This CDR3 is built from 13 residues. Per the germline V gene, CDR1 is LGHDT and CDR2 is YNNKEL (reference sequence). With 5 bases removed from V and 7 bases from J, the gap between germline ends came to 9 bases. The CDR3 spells CASSTVGNSPLHF. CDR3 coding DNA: TGTGCCAGCAGCACGGTCGGGAATTCACCCCTCCACTTT.

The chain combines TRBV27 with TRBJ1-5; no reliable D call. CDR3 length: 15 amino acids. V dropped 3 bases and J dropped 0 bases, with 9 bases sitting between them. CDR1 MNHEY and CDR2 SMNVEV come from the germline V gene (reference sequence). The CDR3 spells CASSFWSGSNQPQHF. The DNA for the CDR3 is TGTGCCAGCAGTTTCTGGTCAGGTAGCAATCAGCCCCAGCATTTT.

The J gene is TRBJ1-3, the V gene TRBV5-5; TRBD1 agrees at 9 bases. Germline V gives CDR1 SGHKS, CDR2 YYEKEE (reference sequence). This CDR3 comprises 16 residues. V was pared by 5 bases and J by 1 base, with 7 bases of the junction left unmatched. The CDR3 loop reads CASRRLTGGSGNTIYF. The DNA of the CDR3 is TGTGCCAGCAGAAGGCTGACAGGGGGGTCTGGAAACACCATATATTTT.

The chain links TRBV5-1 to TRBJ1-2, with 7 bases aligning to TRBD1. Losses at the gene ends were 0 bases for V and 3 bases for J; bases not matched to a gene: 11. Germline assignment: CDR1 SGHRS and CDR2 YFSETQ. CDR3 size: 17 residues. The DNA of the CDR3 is TGCGCCAGCAGCTTGGGCAGGGGGGACATCCTCGACTATGGCTACACCTTC. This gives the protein CASSLGRGDILDYGYTF.

The CDR3 DNA follows: TGCAGTGCTAGTTTGCCAGCTAACTATGGCTACACCTTC. Protein: CSASLPANYGYTF. This chain uses TRBV20-1 with TRBJ1-2; D unclear. The CDR3 consists of 13 residues. The V gene lost 3 bases and the J gene lost 0 bases, with 8 bases spanning the gap. The germline V gene encodes CDR1 DFQATT and CDR2 SNEGSKA (reference sequence).

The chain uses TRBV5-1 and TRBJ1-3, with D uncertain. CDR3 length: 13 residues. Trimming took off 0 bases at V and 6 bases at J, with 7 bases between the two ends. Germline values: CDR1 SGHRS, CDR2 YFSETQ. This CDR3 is CASSLGLTNTIYF. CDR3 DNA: TGCGCCAGCAGCTTGGGCCTAACAAACACCATATATTTT.

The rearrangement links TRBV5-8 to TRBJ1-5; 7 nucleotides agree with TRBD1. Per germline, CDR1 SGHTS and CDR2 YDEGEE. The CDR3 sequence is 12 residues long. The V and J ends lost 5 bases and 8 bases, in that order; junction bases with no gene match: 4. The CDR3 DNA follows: TGTGCCAGCAGGGACAGGAAGAAGCCCCAGCATTTT. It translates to CASRDRKKPQHF.

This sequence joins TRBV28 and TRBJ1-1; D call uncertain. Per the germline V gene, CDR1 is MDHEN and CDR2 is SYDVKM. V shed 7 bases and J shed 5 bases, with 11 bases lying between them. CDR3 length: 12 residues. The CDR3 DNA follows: TGTGCCAGCACCATGAGGCAGACTGAAGCTTTCTTT. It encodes CASTMRQTEAFF.

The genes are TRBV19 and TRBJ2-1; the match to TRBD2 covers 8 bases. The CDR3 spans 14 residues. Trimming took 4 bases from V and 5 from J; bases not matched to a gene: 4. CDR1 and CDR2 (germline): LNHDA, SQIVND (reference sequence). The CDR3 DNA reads TGTGCCAGTAGTAGGGCGGGGGGCAACAATGAGCAGTTCTTC. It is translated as CASSRAGGNNEQFF.